Listed below are T cell receptor beta chains from one sample, sequenced in a study of blood T cell repertoires in COVID-19. The assay was immunoSEQ multiplex PCR, and TCRdb's table has in-frame clones only and misses some. The table lists 95,000 to 150,000 clones, 85% to 90% of them singletons, with 3.5% to 4.5% in the top ten. The material sequenced was peripheral blood. These receptors were taken from a woman aged 55-70 years with COVID-19, enrolled during active disease. CDR3s include the opening cysteine and the closing phenylalanine or tryptophan.

v_call	j_call	cdr3_aa
TRBV4-2	TRBJ2-5	CASSQVSQETQYF
TRBV18	TRBJ2-1	CASSPPWRGRNNEQFF
TRBV7-9	TRBJ1-2	CASSLLGSQGDGYTF
TRBV21-1	TRBJ2-5	CAQPPSGRGETQYF
TRBV5-1	TRBJ1-6	CASSLETGSDSPLHF
TRBV12-5	TRBJ2-5	CASGLGAPVETQYF
TRBV7-9	TRBJ1-1	CASSPGDSEAFF
TRBV11-2	TRBJ1-1	CASSLERNTEAFF
TRBV18	TRBJ2-1	CASSPDRGSEQFF
TRBV11-2	TRBJ2-3	CASSLLRGTTDTQYF
TRBV7-6	TRBJ2-7	CASSSQTGGSSYEQYF
TRBV3-1/TRBV3-2	TRBJ2-1	CASSPTRGSYNEQFF
TRBV2	TRBJ1-5	CASSGGTAYQPQHF
TRBV12-5	TRBJ2-7	CASGLGAVGWQYF
TRBV9	TRBJ1-5	CASSVAGDNQPQHF
TRBV6-5	TRBJ2-1	CASSYPGGTYNEQFF
TRBV7-9	TRBJ2-3	CASSRTSGGTDTQYF
TRBV12-3/TRBV12-4	TRBJ2-1	CASSLLAGGLQFF
TRBV18	TRBJ1-1	CASSPYGTGEAFF
TRBV19	TRBJ1-2	CASSMGTGDYGYTF
TRBV3-1/TRBV3-2	TRBJ2-7	CASRPSGQSYEQYF
TRBV29-1	TRBJ2-7	CSVEDMGRPYEQYF